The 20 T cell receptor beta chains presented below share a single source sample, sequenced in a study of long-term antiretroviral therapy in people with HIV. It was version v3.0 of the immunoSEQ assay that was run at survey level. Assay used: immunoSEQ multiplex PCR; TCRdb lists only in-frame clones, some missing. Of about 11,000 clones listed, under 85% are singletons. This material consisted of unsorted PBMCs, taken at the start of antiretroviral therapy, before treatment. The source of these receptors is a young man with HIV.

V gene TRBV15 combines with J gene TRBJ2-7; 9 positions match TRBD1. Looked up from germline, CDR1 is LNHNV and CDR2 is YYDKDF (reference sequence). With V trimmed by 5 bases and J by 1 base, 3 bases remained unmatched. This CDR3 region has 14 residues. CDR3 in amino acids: CATSWGTGSYEQYF. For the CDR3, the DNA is TGTGCCACCAGCTGGGGGACAGGGTCCTACGAGCAGTACTTC.

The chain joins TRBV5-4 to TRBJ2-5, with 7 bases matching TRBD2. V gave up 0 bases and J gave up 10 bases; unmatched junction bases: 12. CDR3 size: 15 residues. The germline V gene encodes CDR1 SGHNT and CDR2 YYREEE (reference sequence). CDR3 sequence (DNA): TGTGCCAGCAGCTTGGAAATAGCGGGTACTAGCAACCAGTACTTC. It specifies CASSLEIAGTSNQYF.

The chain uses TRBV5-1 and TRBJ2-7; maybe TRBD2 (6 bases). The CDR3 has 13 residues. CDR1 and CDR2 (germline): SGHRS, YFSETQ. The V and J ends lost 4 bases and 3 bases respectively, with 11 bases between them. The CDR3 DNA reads TGCGCCAGCAGCCAGACTAGGGACTACGAGCAGTACTTC. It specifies CASSQTRDYEQYF. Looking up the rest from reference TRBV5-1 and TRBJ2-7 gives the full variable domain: KAGVTQTPRYLIKTRGQQVTLSCSPISGHRSVSWYQQTPGQGLQFLFEYFSETQRNKGNFPGRFSGRQFSNSRSEMNVSTLELGDSALYLCASSQTRDYEQYFGPGTRLTVT.

This chain's CDR3 is CSVDQGPGVETQYF. The DNA of the CDR3 is TGCAGCGTTGATCAGGGTCCTGGGGTAGAGACCCAGTACTTC. The V call is TRBV29-1, the J call TRBJ2-5, with D possibly TRBD1 on 5 matching bases. This CDR3 spans 14 amino acids. V was clipped by 3 bases and J by 4 bases, with 15 bases between them. The V gene's germline CDR1 is SQVTM and CDR2 ANQGSEA. Using reference TRBV29-1 and TRBJ2-5 for the parts outside the CDR3, the full variable domain is SAVISQKPSRDICQRGTSLTIQCQVDSQVTMMFWYRQQPGQSLTLIATANQGSEATYESGFVIDKFPISRPNLTFSTLTVSNMSPEDSSIYLCSVDQGPGVETQYFGPGTRLLVL.

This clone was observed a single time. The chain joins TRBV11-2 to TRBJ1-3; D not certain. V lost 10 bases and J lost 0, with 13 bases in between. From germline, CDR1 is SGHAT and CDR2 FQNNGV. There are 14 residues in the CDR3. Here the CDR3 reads CATQPPVSGNTIYF. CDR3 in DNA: TGTGCCACTCAACCCCCAGTCTCTGGAAACACCATATATTTT.

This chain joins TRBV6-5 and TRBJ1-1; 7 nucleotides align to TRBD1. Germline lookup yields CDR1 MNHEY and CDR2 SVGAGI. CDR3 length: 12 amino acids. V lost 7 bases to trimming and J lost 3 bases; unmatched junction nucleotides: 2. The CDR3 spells CASTGQDTEAFF. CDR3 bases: TGTGCCAGCACCGGACAGGACACTGAAGCTTTCTTT.

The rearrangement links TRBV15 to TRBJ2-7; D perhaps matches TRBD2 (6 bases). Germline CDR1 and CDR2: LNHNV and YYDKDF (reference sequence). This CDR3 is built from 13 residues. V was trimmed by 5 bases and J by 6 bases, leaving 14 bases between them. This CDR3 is CATSGGSSGEQYF. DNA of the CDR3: TGTGCCACCAGCGGAGGGTCTTCCGGCGAGCAGTACTTC.

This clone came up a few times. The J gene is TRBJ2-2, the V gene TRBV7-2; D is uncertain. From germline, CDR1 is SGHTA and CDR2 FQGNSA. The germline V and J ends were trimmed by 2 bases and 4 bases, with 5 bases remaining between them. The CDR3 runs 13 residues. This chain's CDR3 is CASSLIGTGELFF. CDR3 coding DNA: TGTGCCAGCAGCTTAATCGGCACCGGGGAGCTGTTTTTT.

The CDR3 DNA follows: TGTGCCAGCTCACCACTGGGAACCGGGGAGCTGTTTTTT. Its protein is CASSPLGTGELFF. The gene calls are TRBV18 and TRBJ2-2; no clear D gene. There are 13 residues in the CDR3. Between the trimmed V and J ends, which lost 1 base and 5 bases, there was a span of 5 bases. Per germline, CDR1 KGHSH and CDR2 LQKENI.

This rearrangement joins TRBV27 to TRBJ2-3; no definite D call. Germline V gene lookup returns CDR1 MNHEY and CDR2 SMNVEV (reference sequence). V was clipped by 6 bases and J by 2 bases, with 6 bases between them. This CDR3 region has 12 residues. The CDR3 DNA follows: TGTGCCAGCAGCCCCCACACAGATACGCAGTATTTT. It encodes CASSPHTDTQYF.

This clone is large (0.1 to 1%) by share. CDR3: CASSLVPGADGYTF. DNA of the CDR3: TGCGCCAGCAGCCTGGTTCCGGGGGCTGATGGCTACACCTTC. The chain uses TRBV4-1 and TRBJ1-2, with D possibly being TRBD1 (6 bases). The length of the CDR3 is 14 residues. The V gene lost 4 bases and the J gene lost 6 bases, with 15 bases spanning the gap. Germline CDR1 reads MGHRA; CDR2 reads YSYEKL.

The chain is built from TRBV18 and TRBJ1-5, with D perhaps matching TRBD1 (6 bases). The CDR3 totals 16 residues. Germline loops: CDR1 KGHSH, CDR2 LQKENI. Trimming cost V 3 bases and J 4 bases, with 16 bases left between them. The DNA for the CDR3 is TGTGCCAGCTCACCGACAGGTCCGGGGACTAATCAGCCCCAGCATTTT. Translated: CASSPTGPGTNQPQHF.

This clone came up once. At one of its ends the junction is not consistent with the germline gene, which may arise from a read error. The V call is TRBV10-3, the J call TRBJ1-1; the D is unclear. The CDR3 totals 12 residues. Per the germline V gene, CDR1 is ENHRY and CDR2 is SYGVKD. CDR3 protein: CAIRDGNTEAFF. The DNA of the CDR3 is TGTGCCATCCGTGATGGGAACACTGAAGCTTTCTTT.

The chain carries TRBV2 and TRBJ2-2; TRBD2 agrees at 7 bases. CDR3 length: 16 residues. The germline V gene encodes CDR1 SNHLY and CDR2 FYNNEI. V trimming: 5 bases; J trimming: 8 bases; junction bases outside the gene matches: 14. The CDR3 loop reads CASSPNLAGRVGELFF. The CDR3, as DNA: TGTGCCAGCAGTCCTAACCTGGCGGGGAGGGTTGGGGAGCTGTTTTTT.

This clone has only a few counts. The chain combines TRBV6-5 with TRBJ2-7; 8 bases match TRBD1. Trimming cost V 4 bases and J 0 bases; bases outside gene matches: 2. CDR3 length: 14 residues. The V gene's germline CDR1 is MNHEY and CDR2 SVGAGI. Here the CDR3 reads CASSFGTGSYEQYF. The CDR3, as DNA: TGTGCCAGCAGTTTCGGGACAGGCTCCTACGAGCAGTACTTC.

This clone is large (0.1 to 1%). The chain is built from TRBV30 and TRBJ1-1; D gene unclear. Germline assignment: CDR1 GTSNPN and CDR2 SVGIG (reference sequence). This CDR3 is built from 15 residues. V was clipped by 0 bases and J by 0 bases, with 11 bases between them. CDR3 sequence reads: CAWSVQVLMNTEAFF. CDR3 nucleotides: TGTGCCTGGAGTGTCCAGGTCCTCATGAACACTGAAGCTTTCTTT.

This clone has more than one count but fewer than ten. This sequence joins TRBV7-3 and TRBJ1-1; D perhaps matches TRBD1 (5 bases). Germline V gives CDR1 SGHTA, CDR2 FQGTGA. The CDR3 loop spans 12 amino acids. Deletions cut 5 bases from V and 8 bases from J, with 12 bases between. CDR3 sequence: CASSAGTGEAFF. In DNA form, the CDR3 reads TGTGCCAGCAGCGCCGGGACCGGGGAAGCTTTCTTT.

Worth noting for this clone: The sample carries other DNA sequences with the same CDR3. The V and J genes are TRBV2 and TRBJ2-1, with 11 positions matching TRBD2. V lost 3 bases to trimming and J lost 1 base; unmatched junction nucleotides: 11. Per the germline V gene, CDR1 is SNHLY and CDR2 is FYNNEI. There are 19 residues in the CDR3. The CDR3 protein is CASSEPGTSGGGSYNEQFF. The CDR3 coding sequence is TGTGCCAGCAGTGAGCCCGGGACTAGCGGAGGGGGGTCCTACAATGAGCAGTTCTTC.

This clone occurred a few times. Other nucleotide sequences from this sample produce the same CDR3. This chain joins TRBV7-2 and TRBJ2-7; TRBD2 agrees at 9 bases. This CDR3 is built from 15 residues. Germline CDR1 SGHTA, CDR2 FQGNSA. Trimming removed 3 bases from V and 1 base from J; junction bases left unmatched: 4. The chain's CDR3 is CASSFSGGPSYEQYF. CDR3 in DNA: TGTGCCAGCAGCTTTAGCGGGGGCCCATCCTACGAGCAGTACTTC.

The CDR3 region has the DNA TGTGCCAGCAGCCAAGGGAGACAGGGGGGGACCTATGGCTACACCTTC. Translating it yields CASSQGRQGGTYGYTF. The V and J genes are TRBV14 and TRBJ1-2, with 9 positions matching TRBD1. Germline V gives CDR1 SGHDN, CDR2 FVKESK. The length of the CDR3 is 16 residues. V shed 1 base, J shed 4 bases, and the junction held 7 bases outside the gene matches. Variable domain in full (rest from reference TRBV14 and TRBJ1-2): EAGVTQFPSHSVIEKGQTVTLRCDPISGHDNLYWYRRVMGKEIKFLLHFVKESKQDESGMPNNRFLAERTGGTYSTLKVQPAELEDSGVYFCASSQGRQGGTYGYTFGSGTRLTVV.